Shown below are 28 T cell receptor beta chains from a single sample sequenced in a study of response to subunit inactivated influenza vaccine. One entry per CDR3 protein, called by TCRdb with MiXCR from the RT-PCR reads. The sample lists under 850,000 distinct CDR3 sequences, about 18% occurring once. Specimen: PBMCs from blood, collected less than 6 days after vaccination. These receptors came from a man over 45 who received an inactivated influenza vaccine.

This clonotype was seen a few times. The V call is TRBV7-6, the J call TRBJ2-2, with 11 bases identical to TRBD2. The germline V gene has CDR1 SGHVS and CDR2 FNYEAQ. V shed 5 bases, J shed 7 bases, and the junction held 9 bases outside the gene matches. The CDR3 contains 16 residues. This chain's CDR3 is CASSLTSGGIGGELFF. CDR3 DNA: TGTGCCAGCAGCCTAACTAGCGGGGGTATCGGCGGGGAGCTGTTTTTT.

The chain has TRBV7-9 and TRBJ2-1, with TRBD1 as a possible D gene (6 bases). Germline V CDR1 and CDR2: SEHNR, FQNEAQ (reference sequence). This CDR3 region has 12 residues. The V end was cut by 7 bases, the J end by 10 bases, with 14 bases between. This chain's CDR3 is CASTVGAREQFF. CDR3 bases: TGTGCCAGCACCGTGGGGGCTAGGGAGCAGTTCTTC.

This chain connects TRBV6-5 to TRBJ2-6; D is unclear. CDR1 and CDR2 from the germline V gene are MNHEY and SVGAGI. The CDR3 is 15 residues long. Trimming removed 2 bases at V and 0 bases at J, with 5 bases between. This chain's CDR3 is CASSYGSSGANVLTF. CDR3 nucleotide sequence: TGTGCCAGCAGTTACGGTAGCTCTGGGGCCAACGTCCTGACTTTC.

This clonotype occurred a few times. The chain couples TRBV12-3 or TRBV12-4 to TRBJ1-1; a possible D gene is TRBD1 (6 bases). The CDR3 spans 14 residues. Trimming left V 7 bases short and J 4 bases short, with 16 bases between. The CDR3 nucleotides are TGTGCCAGCACGTGGGGGGGGCTGGGCACTGAAGCTTTCTTT. Its translation: CASTWGGLGTEAFF.

A few counts support this clonotype. J is TRBJ2-3 and V is TRBV7-2; the D call may be TRBD1 or TRBD2 (7 bases each). The CDR3 consists of 16 residues. CDR1 is SGHTA, CDR2 FQGNSA, per germline. With 3 bases removed from V and 3 bases from J, the gap between germline ends came to 16 bases. The DNA of the CDR3 is TGTGCCAGCAGCTTCTACGCTCAGGGGGGGACAGATACGCAGTATTTT. Translated, it gives CASSFYAQGGTDTQYF.

The chain links TRBV15 to TRBJ2-2; 8 bases line up with TRBD2. From germline, CDR1 is LNHNV and CDR2 YYDKDF (reference sequence). J was trimmed by 0 bases and V by 4 bases; bases with no gene match: 13. The CDR3 contains 19 residues. For the CDR3, the DNA is TGTGCCACCAGCAAGCCGGCGGGAGCGGGAGTCCCGAACACCGGGGAGCTGTTTTTT. Its protein product is CATSKPAGAGVPNTGELFF.

The chain employs TRBV11-2 and TRBJ2-7, with D unresolved. CDR3 size: 13 residues. CDR1 and CDR2 from the germline V gene are SGHAT and FQNNGV. V lost 1 base, J lost 5 bases, and 9 bases lay in between. For the CDR3, the DNA is TGTGCCAGCAGCTTAGTATTAAGGGACGAGCAGTACTTC. Its translation is CASSLVLRDEQYF.

This clonotype was counted a few times. The V gene is TRBV6-5, the J gene TRBJ1-1; maybe TRBD1 (5 bases). The ends were cut back, 4 bases at V and 2 bases at J, with 17 bases in the middle. This CDR3 has 16 amino acids. Germline lookup yields CDR1 MNHEY and CDR2 SVGAGI. CDR3 amino acids: CASSSRDPRKNTEAFF. As DNA, the CDR3 is TGTGCCAGCAGTTCCCGGGACCCCCGGAAAAACACTGAAGCTTTCTTT.

This rearrangement joins TRBV11-1 to TRBJ2-7, with 12 positions matching TRBD1. The CDR3 consists of 18 residues. Germline lookup yields CDR1 SGHAT and CDR2 FQDESV (reference sequence). The V gene end was trimmed by 2 bases and the J gene end by 3 bases; junction bases not matched to a gene: 11. The CDR3 region has the DNA TGTGCCAGCAGCTTACGGGGGACAGGGGGCGCCTGGTTCTACGAGCAGTACTTC. Translating gives CASSLRGTGGAWFYEQYF.

This chain connects TRBV5-5 to TRBJ1-1; tentatively, D is TRBD1 (6 bases). The V gene lost 1 base and the J gene lost 5 bases, with 18 bases spanning the gap. The CDR3 contains 16 residues. CDR1 is SGHKS, CDR2 YYEKEE, per germline (reference sequence). CDR3 nucleotides: TGTGCCAGCAGCTTGATCGGGTCAGGGGCGCCAACTGAAGCTTTCTTT. It is translated as CASSLIGSGAPTEAFF.

This clonotype was seen a handful of times. The chain couples TRBV6-6 to TRBJ1-4; TRBD1 matches at 8 bases. V was clipped by 10 bases and J by 4 bases; unmatched bases: 5. The CDR3 runs 13 residues. Germline CDR1 is MNHNY and CDR2 is SVGAGI (reference sequence). This chain's CDR3 is CATMDRDNEKLFF. CDR3 DNA sequence: TGTGCCACTATGGACAGGGATAATGAAAAACTGTTTTTT.

V and J are TRBV7-9 and TRBJ1-1; no definite D call. This CDR3 has 14 amino acids. Germline V gives CDR1 SEHNR, CDR2 FQNEAQ (reference sequence). Trimming shortened V by 1 base and J by 3 bases, and 9 bases separated the two germline ends. CDR3: CASSLGTAYTEAFF. CDR3 in DNA: TGTGCCAGCAGCTTAGGTACAGCTTACACTGAAGCTTTCTTT.

This clonotype was seen only a few times. As DNA, the CDR3 is TGTGCCAGCAGCCAGAGGGATCTTCCCACAGATACGCAGTATTTT. This translates into CASSQRDLPTDTQYF. V usage is TRBV6-1 and J usage is TRBJ2-3; tentative D call: TRBD2 (5 bases). V lost 6 bases and J 2 bases, leaving 15 bases between the germline ends. The CDR3 length is 15 residues. Germline CDR1 MNHNS, CDR2 SASEGT.

This chain links TRBV29-1 with TRBJ2-7; D unclear. Trimming left V 4 bases short and J 1 base short, with 8 bases between. The CDR3 is 12 residues long. CDR1 and CDR2 from the germline V gene are SQVTM and ANQGSEA. The CDR3 region is CSVGHRSYEQYF. In nucleotides, the CDR3 is TGCAGCGTTGGACACAGATCCTACGAGCAGTACTTC.

This clonotype has only a few counts. V is TRBV20-1 and J is TRBJ2-2, with 10 bases that match TRBD2. Germline V CDR1 and CDR2: DFQATT, SNEGSKA (reference sequence). The CDR3 totals 16 residues. J lost 3 bases, V lost 2 bases, and 6 bases had no gene match. The CDR3 region is CSARTAGTSDTGELFF. CDR3 DNA: TGCAGTGCTAGAACCGCCGGGACTAGCGACACCGGGGAGCTGTTTTTT.

The J gene is TRBJ1-3, the V gene TRBV7-9; no firm D call. Germline assignment: CDR1 SEHNR and CDR2 FQNEAQ (reference sequence). Trimming stripped 3 bases from V and 0 bases from J, with 15 bases between. The CDR3 extends over 17 amino acids. The CDR3 coding sequence is TGTGCCAGCAGCTTTGATCGTTACGGACGCTCTGGAAACACCATATATTTT. Residues: CASSFDRYGRSGNTIYF.

In its sample, this clonotype was seen a few times. The chain employs TRBV7-2 and TRBJ1-4, with a weak D call TRBD1 (5 bases). V was shortened by 1 base and J by 3 bases, with 9 bases between the two germline ends. The CDR3 contains 15 residues. Germline values: CDR1 SGHTA, CDR2 FQGNSA. The CDR3 loop reads CASSLGVGANEKLFF. The CDR3 region has the DNA TGTGCCAGCAGCTTAGGCGTAGGGGCTAATGAAAAACTGTTTTTT. Drawing the rest from reference TRBV7-2 and TRBJ1-4, the complete variable domain is GAGVSQSPSNKVTEKGKDVELRCDPISGHTALYWYRQSLGQGLEFLIYFQGNSAPDKSGLPSDRFSAERTGGSVSTLTIQRTQQEDSAVYLCASSLGVGANEKLFFGSGTQLSVL.

The chain links TRBV6-2 or TRBV6-3 to TRBJ2-1; no reliable D call. V shed 2 bases and J shed 0 bases, with 14 bases lying between them. Germline V gene sequence: CDR1 MNHEY, CDR2 SVGEGT. This CDR3 has 17 amino acids. CDR3 sequence: CASSYGNGLISYNEQFF. The DNA for the CDR3 is TGTGCCAGCAGTTACGGGAACGGTCTAATCTCCTACAATGAGCAGTTCTTC.

This chain connects TRBV20-1 to TRBJ1-2, with TRBD1 matching 10 bases. The CDR3 totals 13 residues. Trimming cost V 5 bases and J 4 bases; bases outside gene matches: 4. Germline lookup yields CDR1 DFQATT and CDR2 SNEGSKA (reference sequence). The CDR3 loop is CSAGGQGSYGYTF. For the CDR3, the DNA is TGCAGTGCTGGGGGACAGGGGTCCTATGGCTACACCTTC.

V gene TRBV20-1 combines with J gene TRBJ2-1, with 9 bases lining up with TRBD2. The ends lost 4 bases at V and 7 bases at J; junction bases unmatched: 17. CDR1 and CDR2 from the germline V gene are DFQATT and SNEGSKA (reference sequence). CDR3 length equals 17 residues. CDR3 loop: CSAIGILGGGAGNEQFF. CDR3 sequence (DNA): TGCAGTGCTATAGGGATCCTAGGCGGGGGGGCCGGTAATGAGCAGTTCTTC.

A few counts support this clonotype. V is TRBV5-1 and J is TRBJ2-3; 9 bases agree with TRBD2. The CDR3 extends over 16 amino acids. Germline V gives CDR1 SGHRS, CDR2 YFSETQ. The V and J ends lost 3 bases and 5 bases, in that order; junction bases with no gene match: 10. This CDR3 is CASSSSPSGVGDTQYF. In nucleotides, the CDR3 is TGCGCCAGCAGCTCCTCACCTAGCGGGGTGGGAGATACGCAGTATTTT.

The sample holds a few counts of this clonotype. The chain joins TRBV11-1 to TRBJ2-1, with TRBD1 matching over 10 bases. Trimming at V came to 6 bases and at J to 8 bases, leaving 22 bases not matched to a gene. In germline, CDR1 is SGHAT, CDR2 FQDESV (reference sequence). This CDR3 spans 19 amino acids. In DNA form, the CDR3 reads TGTGCCAGCAGTCAAGTGGTAATCAGAGACAGGGGGCTTATCGATGAGCAGTTCTTC. It translates to CASSQVVIRDRGLIDEQFF.

This clonotype has more than one count but fewer than ten. This chain connects TRBV9 to TRBJ2-5; tentative D call: TRBD2 (6 bases). Between the trimmed V and J ends, which lost 3 bases and 4 bases, there was a span of 10 bases. CDR1 is SGDLS, CDR2 YYNGEE, per germline. The CDR3 totals 13 residues. CDR3 in DNA: TGTGCCAGCAGCGGCGGAGGGCCAGAGACCCAGTACTTC. Translating it yields CASSGGGPETQYF.

This clonotype was found many times. The rearrangement joins TRBV12-3 or TRBV12-4 to TRBJ2-7; 7 nucleotides align to TRBD2. V lost 4 bases, J lost 3 bases, and 12 bases stayed unmatched. This CDR3 is built from 16 residues. CDR3 sequence reads: CASSSQGAQRGYEQYF. CDR3 in DNA: TGTGCCAGCAGTTCCCAAGGGGCCCAGCGGGGCTACGAGCAGTACTTC.

This clonotype has ten or more counts. The CDR3 here is CASSLGQRGYGYTF. The CDR3 nucleotides are TGTGCCAGCAGTTTGGGGCAGAGGGGCTATGGCTACACCTTC. J is TRBJ1-2 and V is TRBV12-3 or TRBV12-4, with D possibly being TRBD1 (5 bases). The V end was cut by 3 bases, the J end by 4 bases, with 12 bases between. The CDR3 extends over 14 amino acids.

This clonotype was counted only a few times. CDR3 sequence reads: CASSWTVNHGYTF. In DNA form, the CDR3 reads TGTGCCAGCAGTTGGACAGTTAATCATGGCTACACCTTC. The chain links TRBV6-5 to TRBJ1-2; weak D call: TRBD1 (6 bases). Trimming removed 4 bases from V and 6 bases from J, with 12 bases in between. The germline gives CDR1 MNHEY, CDR2 SVGAGI. This CDR3 region has 13 residues.

This clonotype showed up just a few times. The genes are TRBV15 and TRBJ2-3; tentatively, D is TRBD2 (5 bases). This CDR3 has 13 amino acids. V lost 8 bases and J 1 base, leaving 10 bases between the germline ends. Germline V gives CDR1 LNHNV, CDR2 YYDKDF (reference sequence). The CDR3 nucleotides are TGTGCCACCTCGGACTTCCGCACAGATACGCAGTATTTT. It encodes CATSDFRTDTQYF.

This chain uses TRBV7-2 with TRBJ2-5, with 9 bases that match TRBD1. The CDR3 is 12 residues long. Germline V lookup: CDR1 SGHTA, CDR2 FQGNSA. The V gene end was trimmed by 6 bases and the J gene end by 6 bases; junction bases not matched to a gene: 2. In nucleotides, the CDR3 is TGTGCCAGCAGACAGGGGGCGCAGACCCAGTACTTC. Protein product: CASRQGAQTQYF. The variable domain in full, completed from reference TRBV7-2 and TRBJ2-5, reads GAGVSQSPSNKVTEKGKDVELRCDPISGHTALYWYRQSLGQGLEFLIYFQGNSAPDKSGLPSDRFSAERTGGSVSTLTIQRTQQEDSAVYLCASRQGAQTQYFGPGTRLLVL.